A selection of T cell receptor beta chains follows, all from one sample in a study of T cell responses to AZD1222 COVID-19 vaccine. The protocol was immunoSEQ multiplex PCR, while the TCRdb copy is restricted to in-frame clones and leaves out a portion. The sample holds roughly 100,000 clones; 82% are singletons and the top ten take 4.5% to 6%. The specimen comprised peripheral blood, sampled on day 0 of AZD1222 vaccination. The source of these receptors is an adult in good health. Each CDR3 is given with its conserved first and last residue. Fields, in order: J gene, V gene, D gene, clone size, CDR3 protein, CDR3 DNA. The D gene is left open where the match is weak. A clone size is listed for some rows: how often the clone was seen (once, few, many), or a class if it is expanded.

J gene: TRBJ1-2
V gene: TRBV5-6
D gene: -
clone size: -
CDR3 protein: CASSLWGYGYTF
CDR3 DNA: TGTGCCAGCAGCTTGTGGGGGTATGGCTACACCTTC

J gene: TRBJ2-7
V gene: TRBV7-2
D gene: TRBD1
clone size: -
CDR3 protein: CASSFDRGVEQYF
CDR3 DNA: TGTGCCAGCAGCTTCGACAGGGGGGTCGAGCAGTACTTC

J gene: TRBJ1-6
V gene: TRBV7-2
D gene: -
clone size: -
CDR3 protein: CASSPRTQYNSPLHF
CDR3 DNA: TGTGCCAGCAGCCCCCGGACTCAATATAATTCACCCCTCCACTTT

J gene: TRBJ1-2
V gene: TRBV3-1/TRBV3-2
D gene: -
clone size: -
CDR3 protein: CASSQTPEGLGYGYTF
CDR3 DNA: TGTGCCAGCAGCCAAACCCCGGAGGGGTTAGGCTATGGCTACACCTTC

J gene: TRBJ2-2
V gene: TRBV19
D gene: -
clone size: -
CDR3 protein: CASGRPGGNIGELFF
CDR3 DNA: TGTGCCAGTGGCAGGCCAGGGGGGAACATCGGGGAGCTGTTTTTT

J gene: TRBJ2-5
V gene: TRBV5-5
D gene: -
clone size: -
CDR3 protein: CASSLVFDRGTQYF
CDR3 DNA: TGTGCCAGCAGCTTGGTTTTCGACCGGGGGACCCAGTACTTC

J gene: TRBJ1-6
V gene: TRBV19
D gene: TRBD1
clone size: once
CDR3 protein: CASSMDREYSPLHF
CDR3 DNA: TGTGCCAGTAGTATGGACAGGGAATACTCACCCCTCCACTTT

J gene: TRBJ1-1
V gene: TRBV6-2/TRBV6-3
D gene: -
clone size: few
CDR3 protein: CASSFFDNTEAFF
CDR3 DNA: TGTGCCAGCAGTTTCTTTGATAACACTGAAGCTTTCTTT

J gene: TRBJ1-4
V gene: TRBV7-9
D gene: TRBD1
clone size: few
CDR3 protein: CASSLRGGSEKLFF
CDR3 DNA: TGTGCCAGCAGCTTAAGAGGGGGCAGTGAAAAACTGTTTTTT

J gene: TRBJ2-1
V gene: TRBV19
D gene: -
clone size: -
CDR3 protein: CAGRRAYNEQFF
CDR3 DNA: TGTGCCGGTCGGAGAGCTTACAATGAGCAGTTCTTC

J gene: TRBJ2-7
V gene: TRBV18
D gene: -
clone size: -
CDR3 protein: CASSPREGVREQYF
CDR3 DNA: TGTGCCAGCTCACCACGCGAAGGGGTTCGCGAGCAGTACTTC

J gene: TRBJ2-1
V gene: TRBV5-1
D gene: -
clone size: -
CDR3 protein: CASSLVPNSYNEQFF
CDR3 DNA: TGCGCCAGCAGCTTGGTACCTAACTCCTACAATGAGCAGTTCTTC

J gene: TRBJ1-2
V gene: TRBV5-1
D gene: -
clone size: -
CDR3 protein: CASSLSGNGGYTF
CDR3 DNA: TGCGCCAGCAGCTTGTCGGGCAACGGTGGCTACACCTTC

J gene: TRBJ1-1
V gene: TRBV2
D gene: -
clone size: -
CDR3 protein: CASSGKQGTSMNTEAFF
CDR3 DNA: TGTGCCAGCAGTGGCAAACAGGGTACTTCAATGAACACTGAAGCTTTCTTT

J gene: TRBJ2-5
V gene: TRBV3-1/TRBV3-2
D gene: -
clone size: -
CDR3 protein: CASSPRWETQYF
CDR3 DNA: TGTGCCAGCAGCCCTCGATGGGAGACCCAGTACTTC

J gene: TRBJ1-6
V gene: TRBV6-6
D gene: -
clone size: -
CDR3 protein: CASQQGGMDSPLHF
CDR3 DNA: TGTGCCAGCCAACAGGGAGGTATGGATTCACCCCTCCACTTT

J gene: TRBJ1-5
V gene: TRBV28
D gene: -
clone size: -
CDR3 protein: CASSFRYSNQPQHF
CDR3 DNA: TGTGCCAGCAGTTTCCGTTATAGCAATCAGCCCCAGCATTTT

J gene: TRBJ2-1
V gene: TRBV24-1
D gene: TRBD2
clone size: -
CDR3 protein: CATCDSRGPSPGRGGHYNEQFF
CDR3 DNA: TGTGCCACCTGTGATTCCCGGGGGCCCTCCCCGGGGCGGGGGGGCCATTACAATGAGCAGTTCTTC

J gene: TRBJ2-7
V gene: TRBV10-2
D gene: -
clone size: -
CDR3 protein: CASSHTGSYEQYF
CDR3 DNA: TGCGCCAGCAGCCACACAGGGTCCTACGAGCAGTACTTC

J gene: TRBJ1-2
V gene: TRBV4-3
D gene: -
clone size: -
CDR3 protein: CASSPRSQGRHYGYTF
CDR3 DNA: TGCGCCAGCAGCCCAAGGTCTCAGGGAAGGCACTATGGCTACACCTTC

J gene: TRBJ2-7
V gene: TRBV7-9
D gene: -
clone size: once
CDR3 protein: CASSSPHHSSSYEQYF
CDR3 DNA: TGTGCCAGCAGCTCCCCCCACCATTCCAGCTCCTACGAGCAGTACTTC

J gene: TRBJ1-3
V gene: TRBV2
D gene: -
clone size: -
CDR3 protein: CASREQTSGNTIYF
CDR3 DNA: TGTGCCAGCAGAGAACAGACCTCTGGAAACACCATATATTTT

J gene: TRBJ2-3
V gene: TRBV24-1
D gene: TRBD1
clone size: -
CDR3 protein: CATSDTGQGIPDTQYF
CDR3 DNA: TGTGCCACCAGTGATACGGGACAGGGGATACCAGATACGCAGTATTTT

J gene: TRBJ1-1
V gene: TRBV19
D gene: -
clone size: -
CDR3 protein: CASGSQGAVYTEAFF
CDR3 DNA: TGTGCCAGTGGATCGCAGGGCGCGGTGTACACTGAAGCTTTCTTT

J gene: TRBJ1-2
V gene: TRBV7-2
D gene: -
clone size: few
CDR3 protein: CASSLDVNYGYTF
CDR3 DNA: TGTGCCAGCAGCTTAGACGTGAACTATGGCTACACCTTC

J gene: TRBJ1-1
V gene: TRBV18
D gene: TRBD1
clone size: few
CDR3 protein: CASSPLMDRRIVEAFF
CDR3 DNA: TGTGCCAGCTCACCACTAATGGACAGGCGCATCGTTGAAGCTTTCTTT

J gene: TRBJ2-1
V gene: TRBV5-1
D gene: TRBD2
clone size: -
CDR3 protein: CARSLGAGGGSYNEQFF
CDR3 DNA: TGCGCCCGCAGCTTGGGGGCGGGGGGAGGCTCCTACAATGAGCAGTTCTTC

J gene: TRBJ1-1
V gene: TRBV5-1
D gene: -
clone size: -
CDR3 protein: CASSLAGTVNTEAFF
CDR3 DNA: TGCGCCAGCAGCTTGGCCGGAACAGTGAACACTGAAGCTTTCTTT

J gene: TRBJ1-6
V gene: TRBV5-6
D gene: -
clone size: -
CDR3 protein: CASSFHSSTPGSPLHF
CDR3 DNA: TGTGCCAGCAGCTTTCACAGCTCCACCCCGGGTTCACCCCTCCACTTT

J gene: TRBJ1-2
V gene: TRBV5-1
D gene: -
clone size: -
CDR3 protein: CASSLGSPGDGYTF
CDR3 DNA: TGCGCCAGCAGCTTGGGATCACCAGGGGATGGCTACACCTTC

J gene: TRBJ1-6
V gene: TRBV6-1
D gene: TRBD1
clone size: -
CDR3 protein: CASSERSFGTGGRPLHF
CDR3 DNA: TGTGCCAGCAGTGAACGTTCATTTGGGACAGGGGGTAGGCCCCTCCACTTT

J gene: TRBJ2-1
V gene: TRBV5-5
D gene: TRBD1
clone size: -
CDR3 protein: CASSLVGTENEQFF
CDR3 DNA: TGTGCCAGCAGCTTGGTAGGGACAGAAAATGAGCAGTTCTTC

J gene: TRBJ2-1
V gene: TRBV18
D gene: TRBD2
clone size: -
CDR3 protein: CASSPPSLAGLNEQFF
CDR3 DNA: TGTGCCAGCTCACCACCCTCACTAGCGGGGCTCAATGAGCAGTTCTTC